This T cell receptor beta chain was found in a study of PD-L1 blockade in urothelial cancer. Study-wide results and caveats: Tumor-associated TCR clones expanded more in blood at 3 weeks in patients with durable benefit. When pretreatment blood TCR clonality was below the median, it predicted better survival.

Repertoires were generated with immunoSEQ multiplex PCR, while TCRdb's copy carries only in-frame clones and drops some. The data show about 110,000 clones, approximately 90% seen once. The time point here: peripheral blood 6 weeks after treatment start. On this clone: Its antigen is undetermined.

Sequencing used PBMCs, obtained around atezolizumab (anti-PD-L1) treatment. The source is a man in his sixties with urothelial cancer.

CDR3: CASSLVGRGGSPLHF. The CDR3 coding sequence is TGCGCCAGCAGCTTGGTTGGCAGGGGTGGTTCACCCCTCCACTTT. The chain has TRBV5-1 and TRBJ1-6; possible D gene TRBD1, 6 bases. CDR1 and CDR2 from the germline V gene are SGHRS and YFSETQ. The V end was cut by 0 bases, the J end by 9 bases, with 13 bases between. CDR3 length: 15 residues. The variable domain in full, with the rest retrieved from reference TRBV5-1 and TRBJ1-6, is KAGVTQTPRYLIKTRGQQVTLSCSPISGHRSVSWYQQTPGQGLQFLFEYFSETQRNKGNFPGRFSGRQFSNSRSEMNVSTLELGDSALYLCASSLVGRGGSPLHFGNGTRLTVT.